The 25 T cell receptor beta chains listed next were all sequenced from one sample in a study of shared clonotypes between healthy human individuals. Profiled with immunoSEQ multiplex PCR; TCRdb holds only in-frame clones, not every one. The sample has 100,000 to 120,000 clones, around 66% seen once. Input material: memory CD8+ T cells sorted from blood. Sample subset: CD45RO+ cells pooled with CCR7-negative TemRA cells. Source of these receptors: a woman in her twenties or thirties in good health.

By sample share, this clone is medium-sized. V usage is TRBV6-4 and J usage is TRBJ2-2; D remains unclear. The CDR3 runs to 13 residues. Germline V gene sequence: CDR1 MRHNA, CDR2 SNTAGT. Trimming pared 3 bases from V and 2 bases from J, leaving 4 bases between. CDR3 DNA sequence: TGTGCCAGCAGTGAACATAACACCGGGGAGCTGTTTTTT. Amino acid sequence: CASSEHNTGELFF.

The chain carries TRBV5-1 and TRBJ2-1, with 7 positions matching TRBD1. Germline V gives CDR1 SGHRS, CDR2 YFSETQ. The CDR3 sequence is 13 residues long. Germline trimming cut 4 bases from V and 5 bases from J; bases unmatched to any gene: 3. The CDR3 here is CASSRDRDNEQFF. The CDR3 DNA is TGCGCCAGCAGCCGAGACAGGGACAATGAGCAGTTCTTC.

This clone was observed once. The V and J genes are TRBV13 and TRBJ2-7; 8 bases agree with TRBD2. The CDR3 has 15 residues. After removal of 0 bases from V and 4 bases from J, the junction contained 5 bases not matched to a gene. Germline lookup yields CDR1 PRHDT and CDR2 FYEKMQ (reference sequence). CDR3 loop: CASSLGRGGGYEQYF. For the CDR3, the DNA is TGTGCCAGCAGCTTAGGCCGCGGCGGGGGGTACGAGCAGTACTTC.

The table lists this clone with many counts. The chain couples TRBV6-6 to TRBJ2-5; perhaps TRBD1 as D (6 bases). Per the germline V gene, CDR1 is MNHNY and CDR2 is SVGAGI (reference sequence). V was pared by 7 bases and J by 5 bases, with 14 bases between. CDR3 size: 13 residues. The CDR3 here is CASTYARGETQYF. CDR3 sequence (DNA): TGTGCCAGCACCTATGCGAGGGGGGAGACCCAGTACTTC.

CDR3 DNA sequence: TGTGCCACCAGCAGAGATCGCCCTGGCGGGGTAAAAGACTATGGCTACACCTTC. Protein: CATSRDRPGGVKDYGYTF. The rearrangement joins TRBV15 to TRBJ1-2; the D is unclear. In germline, CDR1 is LNHNV, CDR2 YYDKDF (reference sequence). The CDR3 is 18 residues long. V dropped 0 bases and J dropped 3 bases, with 20 bases sitting between them.

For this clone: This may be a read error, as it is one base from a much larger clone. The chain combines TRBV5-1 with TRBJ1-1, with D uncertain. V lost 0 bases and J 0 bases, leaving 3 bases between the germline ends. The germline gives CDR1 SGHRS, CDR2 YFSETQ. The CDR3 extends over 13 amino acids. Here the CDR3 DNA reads TGCGCCAGCAGCTTGGGAGTGAACACTGAAGCTTTCTTT. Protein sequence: CASSLGVNTEAFF.

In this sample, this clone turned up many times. CDR3 loop: CASSDRVTSGSYEQYF. DNA for the CDR3: TGTGCCAGCAGTGACAGAGTGACTAGCGGGAGTTACGAGCAGTACTTC. V and J are TRBV6-1 and TRBJ2-7, with 12 bases that match TRBD2. CDR3 length: 16 residues. J gave up 4 bases and V 3 bases, and 7 bases lay outside the gene matches. From germline, CDR1 is MNHNS and CDR2 SASEGT.

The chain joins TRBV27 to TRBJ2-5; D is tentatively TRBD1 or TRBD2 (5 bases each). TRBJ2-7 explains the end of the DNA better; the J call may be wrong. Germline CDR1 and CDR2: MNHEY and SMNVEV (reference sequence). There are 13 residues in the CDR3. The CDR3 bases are TGTGCCAGTCGTCCCGGGGCGGCCTACGAGCAGTACTTC. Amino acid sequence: CASRPGAAYEQYF.

DNA for the CDR3: TGTGCCAGCAGCACCCACCTACTAGCGGGAGTTGGAGATGAGCAGTTCTTC. It codes for CASSTHLLAGVGDEQFF. The genes are TRBV7-3 and TRBJ2-1; 11 bases match TRBD2. This CDR3 contains 17 residues. The V and J ends lost 5 bases and 8 bases, in that order; junction bases with no gene match: 14. Germline V gene data show CDR1 as SGHTA and CDR2 as FQGTGA.

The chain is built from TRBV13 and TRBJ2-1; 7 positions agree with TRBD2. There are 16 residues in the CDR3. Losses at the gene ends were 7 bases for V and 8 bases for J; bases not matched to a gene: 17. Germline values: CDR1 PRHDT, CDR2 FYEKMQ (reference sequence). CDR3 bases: TGTGCCAGCACCATTCCAAGTGGGCGGGAGAGACATGAGCAGTTCTTC. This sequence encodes CASTIPSGRERHEQFF. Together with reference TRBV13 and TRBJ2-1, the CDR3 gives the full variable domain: AAGVIQSPRHLIKEKRETATLKCYPIPRHDTVYWYQQGPGQDPQFLISFYEKMQSDKGSIPDRFSAQQFSDYHSELNMSSLELGDSALYFCASTIPSGRERHEQFFGPGTRLTVL.

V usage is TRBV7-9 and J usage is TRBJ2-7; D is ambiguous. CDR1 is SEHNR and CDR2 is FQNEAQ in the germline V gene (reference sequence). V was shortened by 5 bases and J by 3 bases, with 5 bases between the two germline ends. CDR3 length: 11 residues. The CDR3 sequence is CASSPHYEQYF. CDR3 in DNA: TGTGCCAGCAGCCCCCACTACGAGCAGTACTTC.

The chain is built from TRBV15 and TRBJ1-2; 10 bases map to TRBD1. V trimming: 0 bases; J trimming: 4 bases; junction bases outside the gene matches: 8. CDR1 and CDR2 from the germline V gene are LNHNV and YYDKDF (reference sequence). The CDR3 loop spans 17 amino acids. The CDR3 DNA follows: TGTGCCACCAGCAGAGAACGGGACAGGGGACACCGCTATGGCTACACCTTC. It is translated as CATSRERDRGHRYGYTF.

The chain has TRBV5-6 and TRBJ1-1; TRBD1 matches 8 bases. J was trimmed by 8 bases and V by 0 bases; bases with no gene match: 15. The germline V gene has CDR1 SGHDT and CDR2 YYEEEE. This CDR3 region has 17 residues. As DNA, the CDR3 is TGTGCCAGCAGCTTGGGCTTTGCGGACAGGGTCTGGGTGGAAGCTTTCTTT. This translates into CASSLGFADRVWVEAFF.

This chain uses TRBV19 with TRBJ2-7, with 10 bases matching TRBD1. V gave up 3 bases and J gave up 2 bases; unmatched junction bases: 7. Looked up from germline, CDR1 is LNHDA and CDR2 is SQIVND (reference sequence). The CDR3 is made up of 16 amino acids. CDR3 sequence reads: CASSIGGGTGAYEQYF. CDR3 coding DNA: TGTGCCAGTAGTATCGGGGGTGGGACAGGGGCCTACGAGCAGTACTTC.

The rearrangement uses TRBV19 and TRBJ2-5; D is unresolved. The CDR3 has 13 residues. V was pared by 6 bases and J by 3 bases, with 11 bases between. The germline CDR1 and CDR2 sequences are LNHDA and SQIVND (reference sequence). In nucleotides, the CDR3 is TGTGCCAGTAGATTACCAGGCGAAGAGACCCAGTACTTC. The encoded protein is CASRLPGEETQYF.

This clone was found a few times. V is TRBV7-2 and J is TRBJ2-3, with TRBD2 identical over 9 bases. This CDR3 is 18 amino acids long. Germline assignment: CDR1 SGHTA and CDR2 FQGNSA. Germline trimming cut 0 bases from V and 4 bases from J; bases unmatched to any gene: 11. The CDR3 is CASSLAPFSGSGADTQYF. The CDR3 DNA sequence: TGTGCCAGCAGCTTAGCGCCCTTTAGCGGGAGTGGGGCAGATACGCAGTATTTT.

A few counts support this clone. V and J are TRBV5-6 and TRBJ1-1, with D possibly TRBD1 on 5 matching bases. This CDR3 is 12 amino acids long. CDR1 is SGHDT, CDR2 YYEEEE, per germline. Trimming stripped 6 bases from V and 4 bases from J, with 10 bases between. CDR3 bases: TGTGCCAGCATGATTCAGGGCACTGAAGCTTTCTTT. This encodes CASMIQGTEAFF. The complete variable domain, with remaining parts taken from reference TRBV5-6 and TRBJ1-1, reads DAGVTQSPTHLIKTRGQQVTLRCSPKSGHDTVSWYQQALGQGPQFIFQYYEEEERQRGNFPDRFSGHQFPNYSSELNVNALLLGDSALYLCASMIQGTEAFFGQGTRLTVV.

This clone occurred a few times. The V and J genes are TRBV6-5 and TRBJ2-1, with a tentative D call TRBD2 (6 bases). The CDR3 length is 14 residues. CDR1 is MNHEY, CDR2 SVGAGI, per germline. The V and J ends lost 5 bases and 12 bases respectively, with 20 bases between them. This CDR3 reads CASSTGLNSLGQFF. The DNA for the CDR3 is TGTGCCAGCAGTACCGGACTAAATAGTCTGGGGCAGTTCTTC.

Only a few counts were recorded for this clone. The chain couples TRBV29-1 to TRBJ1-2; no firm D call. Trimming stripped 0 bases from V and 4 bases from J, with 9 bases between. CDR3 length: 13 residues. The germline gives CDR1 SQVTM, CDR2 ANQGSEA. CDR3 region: CSVEDQTSYGYTF. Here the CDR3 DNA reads TGCAGCGTTGAAGATCAAACGAGCTATGGCTACACCTTC.

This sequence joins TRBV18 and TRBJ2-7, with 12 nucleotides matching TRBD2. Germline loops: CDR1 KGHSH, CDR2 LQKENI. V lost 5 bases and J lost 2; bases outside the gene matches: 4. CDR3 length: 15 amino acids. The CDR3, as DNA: TGTGCCAGCTCAGACTCTAGCGGGAGGGCCTACGAGCAGTACTTC. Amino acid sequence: CASSDSSGRAYEQYF.

This CDR3 reads CASSQRTSSYNEQFF. CDR3 bases: TGTGCCAGCAGCCAGAGGACTAGCTCCTACAATGAGCAGTTCTTC. This chain joins TRBV4-2 and TRBJ2-1; TRBD2 agrees at 7 bases. The germline CDR1 and CDR2 sequences are LGHNA and YNFKEQ. The CDR3 totals 15 residues. The V segment lost 3 bases and the J segment 0 bases; nucleotides outside the gene matches: 2.

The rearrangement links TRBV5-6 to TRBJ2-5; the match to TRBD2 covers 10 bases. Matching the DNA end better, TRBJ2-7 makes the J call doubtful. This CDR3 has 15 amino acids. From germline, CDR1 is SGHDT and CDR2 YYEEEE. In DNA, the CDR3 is TGTGCCAGCAGCTTGGCCGCACTAGCGGGACGCGAGCAGTACTTC. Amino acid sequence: CASSLAALAGREQYF.

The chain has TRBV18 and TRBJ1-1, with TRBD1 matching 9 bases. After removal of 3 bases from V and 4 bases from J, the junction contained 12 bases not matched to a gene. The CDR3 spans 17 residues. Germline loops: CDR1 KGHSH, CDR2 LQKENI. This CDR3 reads CASSPPPGTGFSTEAFF. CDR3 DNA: TGTGCCAGCTCACCTCCACCGGGGACAGGGTTCAGCACTGAAGCTTTCTTT.

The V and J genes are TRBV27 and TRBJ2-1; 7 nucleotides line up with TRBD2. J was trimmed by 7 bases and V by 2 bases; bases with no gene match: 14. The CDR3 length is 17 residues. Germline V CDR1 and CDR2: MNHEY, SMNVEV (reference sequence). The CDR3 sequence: CASSLGGVYGRWNEQFF. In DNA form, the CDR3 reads TGTGCCAGCAGTTTAGGGGGAGTATACGGGAGGTGGAATGAGCAGTTCTTC.

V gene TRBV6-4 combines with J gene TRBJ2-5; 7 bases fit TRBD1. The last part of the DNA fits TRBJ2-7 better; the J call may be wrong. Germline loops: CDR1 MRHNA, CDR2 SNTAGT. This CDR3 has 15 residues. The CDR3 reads CASSEDRVSSYEQYF. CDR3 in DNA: TGTGCCAGCAGTGAAGACAGGGTCAGCTCCTACGAGCAGTACTTC.